What follows describes a single T cell receptor (beta chain). This sample was included in a study of blood T cell repertoires in COVID-19. Looking at the study overall: Samples of COVID-19 (acute and convalescent) were obtained from the United States, Italy and Spain.

In the original processing: Reference gene primer amplification gave nucleated cell count estimates. Produced via immunoSEQ multiplex PCR; TCRdb's table is partial and in-frame only. The D gene and trimming were derived from the DNA, and the V and J assignments and clone size from that table. The table shows about 150,000 clones, with roughly 82% occurring only once. Trimming removed 5 bases from V and 3 bases from J; junction bases left unmatched: 8. The CDR3 covers 17 residues. In germline, CDR1 is MDHEN, CDR2 SYDVKM. Material: peripheral blood. The source of this sequence is a woman aged 45-60 years with acute or convalescent COVID-19. The chain is built from TRBV28 and TRBJ2-2; 11 positions match TRBD2. The DNA of the CDR3 is TGTGCCAGCAGTCCTCATACTAGCGGGAGTTACACCGGGGAGCTGTTTTTT. Residues: CASSPHTSGSYTGELFF.